The sample holds many counts of the clone carrying this TCR beta chain. What it binds is not known. There are 14 residues in the CDR3. Trimming pared 3 bases from V and 5 bases from J, leaving 13 bases between. The data derive from a study of identical twins. Study observations and caveats: Some out-of-frame alpha sequences were shared by twins, and these showed excess low generation probability. For monozygotic twins, models underestimated out-of-frame TCR alpha sharing.

TCRdb ran MiXCR on the 5' RACE reads and lists one entry per CDR3 protein. The sample has about 280,000 distinct CDR3 sequences, under 9.5% seen once. This sample also appeared in a second study, on yellow fever vaccine responses in identical twins.

The chain combines TRBV12-3 or TRBV12-4 with TRBJ2-5; D is uncertain. The material sequenced was memory (CD45RO+) T cells sorted from blood. The receptor was derived from a young woman in good health. This chain's CDR3 is CASSLTPRTETQYF. The CDR3 DNA follows: TGTGCCAGCAGTTTGACCCCTCGGACGGAGACCCAGTACTTC.